These 21 T cell receptor beta chains share one sample of origin, sequenced in a study of T cell responses to AZD1222 COVID-19 vaccine. TCRdb keeps only in-frame clones here, not all; method: immunoSEQ multiplex PCR. Of tens of thousands of clones listed, 65% to 90% were seen once; the top ten hold around 19%. The source material was peripheral blood, sampled on day 0 of AZD1222 vaccination. The origin of the receptors is an adult in good health.

The chain joins TRBV2 to TRBJ2-5; TRBD2 is a possible D gene (5 bases). Between the trimmed V and J ends, which lost 8 bases and 5 bases, there was a span of 15 bases. Germline loops: CDR1 SNHLY, CDR2 FYNNEI. The CDR3 sequence is 13 residues long. CDR3 sequence (DNA): TGTGCCAGCGGCGGACGGGGTGGGGAGACCCAGTACTTC. Translating it yields CASGGRGGETQYF.

The chain couples TRBV30 to TRBJ2-3; perhaps TRBD1 as D (5 bases). The CDR3 consists of 15 residues. V was cut by 0 bases and J by 6 bases, with 16 bases left in between. Germline CDR1 and CDR2: GTSNPN and SVGIG (reference sequence). The CDR3 reads CAWSVFRTQGDTQYF. The CDR3 bases are TGTGCCTGGAGTGTCTTCAGGACACAAGGGGATACGCAGTATTTT.

The genes are TRBV6-5 and TRBJ2-1, with 10 positions matching TRBD1. The CDR3 is 15 amino acids. Trimming at V came to 2 bases and at J to 10 bases, leaving 8 bases not matched to a gene. CDR1 is MNHEY and CDR2 is SVGAGI in the germline V gene. CDR3 bases: TGTGCCAGCAGTTACGCGGGACAGGGGTTTTTGGAGCAGTTCTTC. This codes for CASSYAGQGFLEQFF.

The rearrangement links TRBV5-4 to TRBJ1-2; D not certain. With 7 bases removed from V and 0 bases from J, the gap between germline ends came to 10 bases. Per germline, CDR1 SGHNT and CDR2 YYREEE (reference sequence). CDR3 length: 13 amino acids. As DNA, the CDR3 is TGTGCCAGCGGGCGGGGAACTAACTATGGCTACACCTTC. It is translated as CASGRGTNYGYTF.

This clone has just a few counts. The chain has TRBV19 and TRBJ1-5; TRBD1 might be the D (5 bases). The CDR3 extends over 14 amino acids. The germline V gene encodes CDR1 LNHDA and CDR2 SQIVND (reference sequence). The V and J ends lost 5 bases and 0 bases respectively, with 8 bases between them. Here the CDR3 reads CASSPGYSNQPQHF. CDR3 DNA: TGTGCCAGTAGTCCAGGGTATAGCAATCAGCCCCAGCATTTT.

The rearrangement links TRBV30 to TRBJ1-3; D gene unclear. V was shortened by 5 bases and J by 0 bases, with 5 bases between the two germline ends. The CDR3 extends over 12 amino acids. Germline-derived CDR1 and CDR2 are GTSNPN and SVGIG (reference sequence). The CDR3 sequence is CAWGNSGNTIYF. The CDR3 nucleotides read TGTGCCTGGGGAAACTCTGGAAACACCATATATTTT.

V gene TRBV4-2 combines with J gene TRBJ1-4; the D is unclear. Trimming cost V 8 bases and J 5 bases, with 3 bases left between them. Germline V lookup: CDR1 LGHNA, CDR2 YNFKEQ. The CDR3 has 10 amino acids. CDR3 sequence: CASGNEKLFF. Here the CDR3 DNA reads TGTGCCAGCGGGAATGAAAAACTGTTTTTT.

Comments on this clone: Other DNA sequences in the sample encode the same CDR3. The chain couples TRBV9 to TRBJ2-1, with D hard to call. The CDR3 loop spans 13 amino acids. In germline, CDR1 is SGDLS, CDR2 YYNGEE. Between the trimmed V and J ends, which lost 1 base and 7 bases, there was a span of 9 bases. This CDR3 reads CASSVLGENEQFF. The CDR3 DNA sequence: TGTGCCAGCAGCGTATTAGGCGAGAATGAGCAGTTCTTC.

The V gene is TRBV19, the J gene TRBJ2-5; tentative D call: TRBD2 (6 bases). Germline assignment: CDR1 LNHDA and CDR2 SQIVND (reference sequence). CDR3 length: 15 amino acids. V lost 5 bases to trimming and J lost 5 bases, with 18 bases between them. The CDR3 protein is CASSPPTAGRETQYF. The CDR3 nucleotides are TGTGCCAGTAGTCCTCCCACGGCGGGGAGGGAGACCCAGTACTTC.

This sequence joins TRBV9 and TRBJ2-2; TRBD2 aligns across 9 bases. The trim removed 0 bases at V and 0 bases at J, leaving 3 bases unmatched. This CDR3 has 17 amino acids. The V gene's germline CDR1 is SGDLS and CDR2 YYNGEE. The CDR3 protein is CASSVAASGTNTGELFF. CDR3 nucleotides: TGTGCCAGCAGCGTAGCGGCTAGCGGGACGAACACCGGGGAGCTGTTTTTT.

The chain is built from TRBV6-5 and TRBJ2-7, with a possible D match to TRBD2 (7 bases). V lost 8 bases to trimming and J lost 2 bases, with 19 bases between them. The CDR3 has 15 residues. The germline V gene has CDR1 MNHEY and CDR2 SVGAGI. CDR3 sequence reads: CASWGRRGGTYEQYF. The CDR3 DNA is TGTGCCAGCTGGGGGAGAAGGGGGGGCACCTACGAGCAGTACTTC.

The gene calls are TRBV9 and TRBJ2-3; no clear D. The CDR3 runs to 12 residues. V shed 3 bases and J shed 6 bases, with 8 bases lying between them. The V gene's germline CDR1 is SGDLS and CDR2 YYNGEE. The CDR3 DNA is TGTGCCAGCAGCGCCAACTTGGATACGCAGTATTTT. Translating it yields CASSANLDTQYF.

This rearrangement joins TRBV9 to TRBJ2-2, with 9 bases matching TRBD2. V lost 0 bases, J lost 6 bases, and 3 bases stayed unmatched. This CDR3 spans 15 amino acids. From germline, CDR1 is SGDLS and CDR2 YYNGEE. The CDR3 sequence is CASSVVAGEAGELFF. DNA for the CDR3: TGTGCCAGCAGCGTAGTAGCGGGGGAGGCCGGGGAGCTGTTTTTT.

The chain joins TRBV5-1 to TRBJ2-2; either TRBD1 or TRBD2 may fit D (5 bases each). The germline V and J ends were trimmed by 4 bases and 2 bases, with 15 bases remaining between them. This CDR3 comprises 16 residues. Germline assignment: CDR1 SGHRS and CDR2 YFSETQ. CDR3: CASSTQGGGNTGELFF. CDR3 bases: TGCGCCAGCAGCACCCAAGGTGGGGGAAACACCGGGGAGCTGTTTTTT.

The V and J genes are TRBV12-5 and TRBJ2-7; no clear D gene. V was pared by 6 bases and J by 2 bases, with 11 bases between. The CDR3 has 13 residues. Germline V lookup: CDR1 LGHNT, CDR2 FRNRAP. CDR3 nucleotides: TGTGCTAGTGGATCGGCCCCCGCCTACGAGCAGTACTTC. It is translated as CASGSAPAYEQYF.

This chain links TRBV28 with TRBJ1-4; unclear D gene. Trimming removed 1 base from V and 8 bases from J, with 11 bases in between. CDR3 length equals 14 residues. Germline V gives CDR1 MDHEN, CDR2 SYDVKM. CDR3 in DNA: TGTGCCAGCAGTTTATCCAACACTGGAGAAAAACTGTTTTTT. Translation: CASSLSNTGEKLFF. The full variable domain, with the rest looked up from reference TRBV28 and TRBJ1-4, is DVKVTQSSRYLVKRTGEKVFLECVQDMDHENMFWYRQDPGLGLRLIYFSYDVKMKEKGDIPEGYSVSREKKERFSLILESASTNQTSMYLCASSLSNTGEKLFFGSGTQLSVL.

Here the CDR3 reads CASSVGAGGLYEQYF. As DNA, the CDR3 is TGTGCCAGCAGCGTAGGAGCGGGGGGACTCTACGAGCAGTACTTC. The gene calls are TRBV9 and TRBJ2-7; 9 bases are a match to TRBD2. Germline loops: CDR1 SGDLS, CDR2 YYNGEE. The CDR3 has 15 residues. After removal of 0 bases from V and 3 bases from J, the junction contained 4 bases not matched to a gene.

The V and J genes are TRBV7-8 and TRBJ2-7; TRBD1 matches at 9 bases. V lost 0 bases and J lost 3; bases outside the gene matches: 3. Looked up from germline, CDR1 is SGHVS and CDR2 is FQNEAQ. The CDR3 loop spans 15 amino acids. CDR3 bases: TGTGCCAGCAGCTTAGCCGGGACAGGGATCTACGAGCAGTACTTC. Translating it yields CASSLAGTGIYEQYF.

The rearrangement joins TRBV6-5 to TRBJ1-2, with D perhaps TRBD1 (5 bases). V dropped 7 bases and J dropped 7 bases, with 13 bases sitting between them. Germline CDR1 and CDR2: MNHEY and SVGAGI. This CDR3 has 12 residues. The CDR3 spells CASIPDSSGYTF. In DNA form, the CDR3 reads TGTGCCAGCATCCCCGACAGTTCTGGCTACACCTTC.

The chain has TRBV27 and TRBJ1-1, with 7 bases identical to TRBD1. The J segment lost 7 bases and the V segment lost 2 bases, leaving 10 bases of the junction unmatched. The V gene's germline CDR1 is MNHEY and CDR2 SMNVEV (reference sequence). The CDR3 contains 15 residues. CDR3 bases: TGTGCCAGCAGTTTACGGTCAGGGGGAAATGTTGAAGCTTTCTTT. Translation gives CASSLRSGGNVEAFF.

The chain links TRBV11-2 to TRBJ2-2, with TRBD1 matching over 7 bases. This CDR3 is built from 15 residues. From germline, CDR1 is SGHAT and CDR2 FQNNGV. J lost 6 bases, V lost 5 bases, and 9 bases had no gene match. CDR3 residues: CASSPRDRVAGELFF. CDR3 coding DNA: TGTGCCAGCAGCCCCAGAGACAGGGTGGCCGGGGAGCTGTTTTTT.